A single sample gave rise to the 23 T cell receptor beta chains below, sequenced in a study of shared clonotypes between healthy human individuals. Only in-frame clones appear in the TCRdb table, and some are missing; sequencing was by immunoSEQ multiplex PCR. The table has more than 1 million clones, approximately 80% seen once. The source material was memory CD4+ T cells from PBMCs. As to subset: CD45RA-negative fraction. The source of these receptors is a man in his late teens or twenties in good health. Some clones in this sample may be carry-over from other donors' samples.

This clone was counted many times. J is TRBJ2-7 and V is TRBV4-2, with a weak D call TRBD2 (5 bases). CDR1 is LGHNA, CDR2 YNFKEQ, per germline. V shed 4 bases and J shed 0 bases, with 13 bases lying between them. The CDR3 has 15 residues. The CDR3 sequence is CASSLTRILSYEQYF. CDR3 nucleotide sequence: TGTGCCAGCAGCCTTACTAGGATCCTCTCCTACGAGCAGTACTTC.

CDR3 in DNA: TGTGCCACCAGCAGAGATCGGGCTAACTATGGCTACACCTTC. As protein: CATSRDRANYGYTF. The rearrangement uses TRBV15 and TRBJ1-2; D gene ambiguous. Germline CDR1 and CDR2: LNHNV and YYDKDF (reference sequence). V was clipped by 0 bases and J by 0 bases, with 5 bases between them. This CDR3 is 14 amino acids long.

V and J are TRBV7-9 and TRBJ1-2; TRBD1 aligns across 10 bases. The ends lost 4 bases at V and 7 bases at J; junction bases unmatched: 9. CDR3 size: 15 residues. Germline CDR1 and CDR2: SEHNR and FQNEAQ (reference sequence). CDR3 sequence (DNA): TGTGCCAGCAGCTCCCGGGACAGGGGTTCGATTGGCTACACCTTC. Protein product: CASSSRDRGSIGYTF.

The CDR3 coding sequence is TGTGCCAGCGGCGGATCAGGGATTCAGCCCCAGCATTTT. Translation: CASGGSGIQPQHF. This chain connects TRBV7-9 to TRBJ1-5, with a weak D call TRBD1 (5 bases). Trimming removed 8 bases at V and 6 bases at J, with 14 bases between. From germline, CDR1 is SEHNR and CDR2 FQNEAQ (reference sequence). This CDR3 spans 13 amino acids.

This sequence joins TRBV19 and TRBJ1-1; 7 bases are a match to TRBD1. The V and J ends lost 5 bases and 0 bases, in that order; junction bases with no gene match: 6. Per the germline V gene, CDR1 is LNHDA and CDR2 is SQIVND (reference sequence). The CDR3 is 15 amino acids. CDR3 sequence (DNA): TGTGCCAGTAGTCCCCAGACAGGGTTGAACACTGAAGCTTTCTTT. Protein: CASSPQTGLNTEAFF. Complete variable domain (other parts from reference TRBV19 and TRBJ1-1): DGGITQSPKYLFRKEGQNVTLSCEQNLNHDAMYWYRQDPGQGLRLIYYSQIVNDFQKGDIAEGYSVSREKKESFPLTVTSAQKNPTAFYLCASSPQTGLNTEAFFGQGTRLTVV.

This clone was found once. The chain has TRBV5-1 and TRBJ2-1; tentative D call: TRBD2 (6 bases). V was trimmed by 8 bases and J by 2 bases, leaving 17 bases between them. The CDR3 loop spans 15 amino acids. Germline CDR1 reads SGHRS; CDR2 reads YFSETQ. CDR3 amino acids: CASTSPKGTYNEQFF. Written as DNA, the CDR3 is TGCGCCAGTACTAGCCCCAAAGGCACCTACAATGAGCAGTTCTTC.

As for this clone: The same CDR3 is also encoded by other DNA sequences in this sample. The chain couples TRBV12-5 to TRBJ2-3; D gene unclear. Germline V gives CDR1 LGHNT, CDR2 FRNRAP. This CDR3 has 13 amino acids. V shed 0 bases and J shed 3 bases, with 4 bases lying between them. Here the CDR3 DNA reads TGTGCTAGTGGTTTGGTAGGGACAGATACGCAGTATTTT. This translates into CASGLVGTDTQYF.

Remarks on this clone: This may be a read error: a much more frequent sequence differs by one nucleotide. The V gene is TRBV7-8, the J gene TRBJ2-2; no definite D call. V was cut by 0 bases and J by 4 bases, with 3 bases left in between. CDR3 size: 13 residues. The germline gives CDR1 SGHVS, CDR2 FQNEAQ. CDR3 coding DNA: TGTGCCAGCAGCTTAGCGCGCACCGGGGAGCTGTTTTTT. Amino acid sequence: CASSLARTGELFF.

This chain connects TRBV27 to TRBJ2-3; weak D call: TRBD2 (6 bases). The CDR3 is 15 amino acids. The germline V and J ends were trimmed by 4 bases and 0 bases, with 11 bases remaining between them. Germline V gene data show CDR1 as MNHEY and CDR2 as SMNVEV (reference sequence). The CDR3 is CASSYSGRSTDTQYF. CDR3 bases: TGTGCCAGCAGTTACAGCGGGCGGAGCACAGATACGCAGTATTTT.

This chain uses TRBV5-1 with TRBJ2-1; 11 bases align to TRBD2. CDR3 length equals 16 residues. The V segment lost 4 bases and the J segment 2 bases; nucleotides outside the gene matches: 5. The germline gives CDR1 SGHRS, CDR2 YFSETQ. CDR3 sequence: CASSPKTSGAYNEQFF. CDR3 coding DNA: TGCGCCAGCAGCCCTAAGACTAGCGGGGCCTACAATGAGCAGTTCTTC.

The rearrangement joins TRBV5-4 to TRBJ2-2; 12 bases line up with TRBD2. This CDR3 region has 18 residues. Germline lookup yields CDR1 SGHNT and CDR2 YYREEE (reference sequence). J lost 0 bases, V lost 4 bases, and 7 bases had no gene match. The CDR3 nucleotides are TGTGCCAGCAGCGGGGGACTAGCGGGTCTCGCGAACACCGGGGAGCTGTTTTTT. It specifies CASSGGLAGLANTGELFF.

In its sample, this clone was seen once. The chain has TRBV7-2 and TRBJ2-5; 8 bases align to TRBD1. Per germline, CDR1 SGHTA and CDR2 FQGNSA. The CDR3 extends over 15 amino acids. V lost 5 bases to trimming and J lost 5 bases; unmatched junction nucleotides: 10. The CDR3, as DNA: TGTGCCAGCAGCCCTAGGACAGGGATGTGGGAGACCCAGTACTTC. It is translated as CASSPRTGMWETQYF.

V and J are TRBV5-1 and TRBJ1-4; tentatively, D is TRBD1 (5 bases). Trimming cost V 6 bases and J 8 bases, with 11 bases left between them. The CDR3 runs 12 residues. Germline CDR1 reads SGHRS; CDR2 reads YFSETQ. CDR3 DNA: TGCGCCAGCATGCGGGACCTAGAAAAACTGTTTTTT. Its translation: CASMRDLEKLFF.

The gene calls are TRBV5-4 and TRBJ2-5, with D perhaps being TRBD1 or TRBD2 (6 bases each). Trimming removed 6 bases at V and 5 bases at J, with 20 bases between. The CDR3 is 15 residues long. Looked up from germline, CDR1 is SGHNT and CDR2 is YYREEE (reference sequence). CDR3 region: CASNSGGGKLETQYF. In nucleotides, the CDR3 is TGTGCCAGCAACTCCGGGGGCGGGAAATTGGAGACCCAGTACTTC.

This chain joins TRBV7-4 and TRBJ2-7; 7 bases align to TRBD2. Germline lookup yields CDR1 SGHVT and CDR2 SQSDAQ. CDR3 length: 12 amino acids. V was pared by 11 bases and J by 3 bases, with 7 bases of the junction left unmatched. The CDR3 DNA reads TGTGCCGCGGCGGGGGACCTCTACGAGCAGTACTTC. It translates to CAAAGDLYEQYF.

This clone was recorded a few times. V and J are TRBV28 and TRBJ2-1, with 10 bases fitting TRBD1. Germline CDR1 reads MDHEN; CDR2 reads SYDVKM. The junction had 9 bases not matched to a gene; V was cut back by 6 bases and J by 7 bases. The CDR3 loop spans 15 amino acids. The CDR3 here is CASRTTGQGRNEQFF. CDR3 bases: TGTGCCAGCAGGACTACGGGACAGGGGAGGAATGAGCAGTTCTTC.

The chain combines TRBV6-5 with TRBJ2-3, with a tentative D call TRBD2 (5 bases). Germline CDR1 MNHEY, CDR2 SVGAGI. The CDR3 spans 13 residues. V was trimmed by 6 bases and J by 3 bases, leaving 10 bases between them. The CDR3 reads CASRPRGTDTQYF. The CDR3 nucleotides are TGTGCCAGCAGGCCTCGCGGGACAGATACGCAGTATTTT.

The genes are TRBV6-1 and TRBJ1-3; 8 bases align to TRBD1. This CDR3 spans 15 amino acids. The germline V gene has CDR1 MNHNS and CDR2 SASEGT. V lost 8 bases to trimming and J lost 2 bases; unmatched junction nucleotides: 8. In nucleotides, the CDR3 is TGTGCCAGCGGACAAGACAGGGGAGCTGGAAACACCATATATTTT. Its protein product is CASGQDRGAGNTIYF.

Details on this clone: Its ends do not fully match the called genes, so a read error is possible. The rearrangement uses TRBV6-1 and TRBJ2-3, with TRBD2 identical over 7 bases. This CDR3 region has 12 residues. Germline-derived CDR1 and CDR2 are MNHNS and SASEGT. CDR3 region: CASSEAGGRLDF. CDR3 DNA: TGTGCCAGCAGTGAAGCAGGCGGGAGACTGGATTTT.

J is TRBJ1-2 and V is TRBV18; 7 nucleotides match TRBD1. CDR3 size: 15 residues. Unmatched junction bases numbered 4, after V lost 3 bases and J lost 0 bases. CDR1 is KGHSH, CDR2 LQKENI, per germline. CDR3 DNA sequence: TGTGCCAGCTCACCGGGACAGCTATCTAACTATGGCTACACCTTC. Translated, it gives CASSPGQLSNYGYTF.

The rearrangement joins TRBV7-2 to TRBJ1-2; D uncertain. This CDR3 has 13 residues. CDR1 and CDR2 (germline): SGHTA, FQGNSA. Trimming took 5 bases from V and 4 from J, leaving 11 bases between them. The CDR3 region has the DNA TGTGCCAGCAGCGCGTTGGTGGGCTATGGCTACACCTTC. Protein product: CASSALVGYGYTF.

The gene calls are TRBV18 and TRBJ2-1; D perhaps matches TRBD1 (6 bases). The germline CDR1 and CDR2 sequences are KGHSH and LQKENI. CDR3 length equals 15 residues. The germline V and J ends were trimmed by 3 bases and 1 base, with 10 bases remaining between them. CDR3 sequence (DNA): TGTGCCAGCTCACCGGACAGCCTTTCCTACAATGAGCAGTTCTTC. Protein: CASSPDSLSYNEQFF.

This chain links TRBV30 with TRBJ1-5; the D gene is possibly TRBD1 (5 bases). V was trimmed by 5 bases and J by 0 bases, leaving 17 bases between them. The CDR3 totals 16 residues. CDR1 and CDR2 (germline): GTSNPN, SVGIG (reference sequence). This chain's CDR3 is CAWQTGGPYSNQPQHF. For the CDR3, the DNA is TGTGCCTGGCAAACAGGAGGGCCCTATAGCAATCAGCCCCAGCATTTT.